The rows below give T cell receptor beta chains drawn from one sample of a study of neoadjuvant anti-PD-1 for oral cavity cancer. TCRdb keeps only in-frame clones here, not all; method: immunoSEQ multiplex PCR. The sample yields approximately 15,000 clones, approximately 70% seen once. Specimen: PBMCs, collected before nivolumab (anti-PD-1) treatment. These receptors were obtained from a person aged 35-80 years with oral cavity squamous cell carcinoma. Each CDR3 is given with its conserved first and last residue. Each record gives: V gene, J gene, D gene, clone size, CDR3 length, CDR3 DNA, CDR3 protein. D genes are given only for firm matches. The size of a clone is reported for some rows only, either as once, few or many, or as a class for expanded clones.

TRBV4-2	TRBJ2-1	NA	NA	14	TGTGCCAGCAGCCAAGTCGGTATCCGGGGTGAGCAGTTCTTC	CASSQVGIRGEQFF
TRBV6-5	TRBJ1-2	NA	once	13	TGTGCCATCGCTGGACCTGGTAACTATGGCTACACCTTC	CAIAGPGNYGYTF
TRBV4-1	TRBJ1-5	TRBD1	NA	17	TGCGCCAGCAGCCAAGGTCGTGACAGGGGCCGATATCAGCCCCAGCATTTT	CASSQGRDRGRYQPQHF
TRBV4-2	TRBJ2-2	NA	once	15	TGTGCCAGCAGCCCCGGCAGGGGGAACACCGGGGAGCTGTTTTTT	CASSPGRGNTGELFF
TRBV15	TRBJ1-5	NA	NA	16	TGTGCCACCAGCAGAGCCCGGCGGGGGGGACCCAAGCCCCAGCATTTT	CATSRARRGGPKPQHF
TRBV5-1	TRBJ1-3	NA	NA	15	TGCGCCAGCAGCCCTGAGGGGAGCTCTGGAAACACCATATATTTT	CASSPEGSSGNTIYF
TRBV10-1	TRBJ2-5	NA	NA	13	TGCGCCAGCAGTGGACAGACCCAAGAGACCCAGTACTTC	CASSGQTQETQYF
TRBV5-1	TRBJ1-4	NA	few	13	TGCGCCAGCAGCTTGAGTGGGTTAGATACACTGTTTTTT	CASSLSGLDTLFF
TRBV10-2	TRBJ2-3	TRBD1	NA	17	TGCGCCAGCAGTGCCCTACAGGGGGCATGGGGCACAGATACGCAGTATTTT	CASSALQGAWGTDTQYF
TRBV7-9	TRBJ1-2	TRBD1	NA	14	TGTGCCAGCAGCCGATCGACAGGGGTCTATGGCTACACCTTC	CASSRSTGVYGYTF
TRBV2	TRBJ1-6	TRBD1	NA	15	TGTGCCAGCAGTCCAGGACAGGGGGCTAGGTCACCCCTCCACTTT	CASSPGQGARSPLHF
TRBV7-9	TRBJ1-1	TRBD1	NA	16	TGTGCCAGCAGATTCCGGGACAGGGCTTCGAACACTGAAGCTTTCTTT	CASRFRDRASNTEAFF
TRBV10-2	TRBJ1-1	NA	NA	12	TGCGCCAGCAGTGTGGATTACACTGAAGCTTTCTTT	CASSVDYTEAFF
TRBV28	TRBJ2-7	NA	NA	13	TGTGCCAGCAGTACCCGCGGCAGCTACGAGCAGTACTTC	CASSTRGSYEQYF
TRBV6-1	TRBJ1-1	TRBD1	NA	14	TGTGCCAGCAGAACTACAGGGGTAGGCACTGAAGCTTTCTTT	CASRTTGVGTEAFF
TRBV10-3	TRBJ1-5	NA	NA	17	TGTGCCATCAGTGAGTCCTTGAAGGACAGCGTTAATCAGCCCCAGCATTTT	CAISESLKDSVNQPQHF
TRBV5-1	TRBJ2-1	NA	once	15	TGCGCCAGCAGCTTGGACAGTGCGGGCTACAATGAGCAGTTCTTC	CASSLDSAGYNEQFF
TRBV19	TRBJ1-5	NA	few	15	TGTGCCAGTAGATACGGAGGCCCCGGCAATCAGCCCCAGCATTTT	CASRYGGPGNQPQHF
TRBV7-8	TRBJ2-1	NA	NA	16	TGTGCCAGCGGCCGCGGACGGTTTTTACCCTACAATGAGCAGTTCTTC	CASGRGRFLPYNEQFF
TRBV11-3	TRBJ2-1	NA	NA	15	TGTGCCAGCAGCTTAACGGGGGGCAACTACAATGAGCAGTTCTTC	CASSLTGGNYNEQFF
TRBV7-2	TRBJ1-3	NA	few	15	TGTGCCAGCAGCTCCCGAGGCCCCTCTGGAAACACCATATATTTT	CASSSRGPSGNTIYF
TRBV30	TRBJ1-6	NA	few	14	TGTGCCTGGACAGGTTACTCCTATAATTCACCCCTCCACTTT	CAWTGYSYNSPLHF
TRBV4-1	TRBJ2-3	NA	NA	15	TGCGCCAGCAGCCAAGGGAGAACAGGGACAGATACGCAGTATTTT	CASSQGRTGTDTQYF
TRBV7-7	TRBJ2-2	NA	NA	14	TGTGCTAGCAGCCCCAATTATGGCACCGGGGAGCTGTTTTTT	CASSPNYGTGELFF
TRBV5-6	TRBJ2-5	NA	NA	14	TGTGCCAGCAGCCCGCCGGGACTCCAAGAGACCCAGTACTTC	CASSPPGLQETQYF
TRBV5-1	TRBJ2-3	NA	NA	15	TGCGCCAGCAGCCACGGCCAGATCTACGCAGATACGCAGTATTTT	CASSHGQIYADTQYF
TRBV5-1	TRBJ2-2	TRBD1	NA	16	TGCGCCAGCAGCCTGTGGGGACAGGGGAACACCGGGGAGCTGTTTTTT	CASSLWGQGNTGELFF
TRBV9	TRBJ2-3	NA	NA	15	TGTGCCAGCAGCACGACTACCACCTCGGCAGATACGCAGTATTTT	CASSTTTTSADTQYF
TRBV29-1	TRBJ2-2	TRBD1	once	14	TGCAGCATCAGGACAGGGGCGACCACCGGGGAGCTGTTTTTT	CSIRTGATTGELFF
TRBV15	TRBJ2-2	TRBD2	NA	16	TGTGCCACCAGCAGAGGCCAGCGGGGCAACACCGGGGAGCTGTTTTTT	CATSRGQRGNTGELFF
TRBV9	TRBJ1-2	NA	NA	15	TGTGCCAGCAGCTCAGGGAAGGGCCTTGGCTATGGCTACACCTTC	CASSSGKGLGYGYTF
TRBV7-3	TRBJ2-1	NA	NA	16	TGTGCCAGCAGCTTAAGCGGCGGGGCCGATTACAATGAGCAGTTCTTC	CASSLSGGADYNEQFF
TRBV4-2	TRBJ2-1	TRBD2	once	17	TGTGCCAGCACCAGAAGTACTAGCGGGGGGGTCTACAATGAGCAGTTCTTC	CASTRSTSGGVYNEQFF
TRBV7-9	TRBJ1-1	NA	NA	13	TGTGCCAGCAGCGCCGTGGGGTACCTCGAAGCTTTCTTT	CASSAVGYLEAFF
TRBV5-4	TRBJ2-2	NA	NA	16	TGTGCCAGCAGCACCGCTCGGGGCGGGAACACCGGGGAGCTGTTTTTT	CASSTARGGNTGELFF
TRBV9	TRBJ2-2	NA	NA	16	TGTGCCAGCAGCGTAGCGGTCGACCCGGGGACCGGGGAGCTGTTTTTT	CASSVAVDPGTGELFF
TRBV30	TRBJ2-7	NA	NA	16	TGTGCCTGGAGTGTTATTATAGCGAGCAGCTCCTACGAGCAGTACTTC	CAWSVIIASSSYEQYF
TRBV2	TRBJ2-1	TRBD2	few	14	TGTGCCAGCCGCGGGACTAGCGGGAGGAATGAGCAGTTCTTC	CASRGTSGRNEQFF
TRBV5-4	TRBJ1-1	NA	NA	13	TGTGCCAGCAGCTTCAGGGACCTCACTGAAGCTTTCTTT	CASSFRDLTEAFF
TRBV12-5	TRBJ2-7	NA	once	11	TGTGCTAGTGGTCTGGTCCGGGAGCAGTACTTC	CASGLVREQYF
TRBV19	TRBJ1-5	TRBD1	few	16	TGTGCCAGTAGTATAGGCCAGACAGGGGGTTTTCCGCCCCAGCATTTT	CASSIGQTGGFPPQHF
TRBV7-2	TRBJ2-1	TRBD2	few	19	TGTGCCAGCAGCTTAGGGACTAGCGGACGGCGACTCTCCTACAATGAGCAGTTCTTC	CASSLGTSGRRLSYNEQFF
TRBV10-3	TRBJ2-1	NA	NA	11	TGTGCCATCAGTGAGTCCAGCGAGCAGTTCTTC	CAISESSEQFF
TRBV7-9	TRBJ1-2	TRBD1	few	13	TGTGCCAGCAGCTATCAGGGGGCGGAAGGCTACACCTTC	CASSYQGAEGYTF
TRBV6-1	TRBJ2-2	NA	NA	15	TGTGCCAGCAGTGTAGGAAGCGCCGGGACCGGGGAGCTGTTTTTT	CASSVGSAGTGELFF
TRBV7-9	TRBJ2-7	NA	NA	15	TGTGCCAGCAGCTCGCGCACAACCTCCCCCTACGAGCAGTACTTC	CASSSRTTSPYEQYF
TRBV9	TRBJ2-1	NA	NA	13	TGTGCCAGCAGCGTCGATTCCCTTCGGGAGCAGTTCTTC	CASSVDSLREQFF
TRBV9	TRBJ2-1	TRBD2	NA	12	TGTGCCAGCAGCGTATTAGCGGGGGCTAAGTTCTTC	CASSVLAGAKFF
TRBV2	TRBJ2-3	NA	NA	16	TGTGCCAGCAGTGAAGACCAGTATGCTAGCACAGATACGCAGTATTTT	CASSEDQYASTDTQYF
TRBV27	TRBJ1-2	TRBD1	few	12	TGTGCCAGCAGGACAGGGCCGGGTGGCTACACCTTC	CASRTGPGGYTF
TRBV4-1	TRBJ2-7	TRBD2	NA	17	TGCGCCAGCAGCCAACAAGACCTAGCGGGGGGTGGCTACGAGCAGTACTTC	CASSQQDLAGGGYEQYF
TRBV2	TRBJ1-1	NA	NA	11	TGTGCCGTTCACACGAACACTGAAGCTTTCTTT	CAVHTNTEAFF
TRBV7-8	TRBJ2-5	NA	NA	13	TGTGCCAGCAGCCCTCCCGTTCAAGAGACCCAGTACTTC	CASSPPVQETQYF
TRBV21-1	TRBJ2-2	NA	NA	20	TGTGCCAGCAGCAAAGCCCTGGCTAGCGGGAGGGATATTGACACCGGGGAGCTGTTTTTT	CASSKALASGRDIDTGELFF
TRBV6-1	TRBJ2-3	TRBD2	few	15	TGTGCCAGCACAATCGGACGCGGGGGGTTGGATACGCAGTATTTT	CASTIGRGGLDTQYF
TRBV10-3	TRBJ2-7	NA	NA	14	TGTGCCATCAGTGAGAGTACACTATCCTACGAGCAGTACTTC	CAISESTLSYEQYF
TRBV28	TRBJ2-2	NA	NA	15	TGTGCCAGCAGTTTCGCAGGGGCCCACACCGGGGAGCTGTTTTTT	CASSFAGAHTGELFF
TRBV10-3	TRBJ1-1	TRBD1	once	13	TGTGCCAGCGGGACAGACCAATTCACTGAAGCTTTCTTT	CASGTDQFTEAFF
TRBV9	TRBJ1-4	NA	few	15	TGTGCCAGCAGCGTAGGGCCTTTGGTTAATGAAAAACTGTTTTTT	CASSVGPLVNEKLFF
TRBV7-3	TRBJ2-1	TRBD2	few	15	TGTGCCAGCAGCTTAACCTCGACTAGCTCGGTTGGGCAGTTCTTC	CASSLTSTSSVGQFF